Sequencing of this T cell receptor beta chain was carried out in a study of blood T cell repertoires in COVID-19. About the research overall: Whether acute or convalescent, the COVID-19 samples came from the United States, Italy and Spain.

Trimming removed 3 bases at V and 4 bases at J, with 4 bases between. The CDR3 is made up of 12 amino acids. Sequencing used immunoSEQ multiplex PCR; TCRdb keeps in-frame clones, though not all of them. The sample yields over 300,000 clones, about 86% seen once. The clonotype was recovered from a woman in her forties or fifties with acute or convalescent COVID-19. What was sequenced was peripheral blood. The gene calls are TRBV12-3 or TRBV12-4 and TRBJ1-3; no clear D. The CDR3 coding sequence is TGTGCCAGCAGTTTCCCGGGAAACACCATATATTTT. Residues: CASSFPGNTIYF.